This TCR beta chain came from a study of blood T cell repertoires in COVID-19. Study summary: From T cells, B-cell-depleted T cells, or PBMCs came the material, which was cDNA or gDNA.

Germline CDR1 LGHNA, CDR2 YNFKEQ. This CDR3 is built from 19 residues. V lost 0 bases to trimming and J lost 5 bases; unmatched junction nucleotides: 16. Libraries were prepared by immunoSEQ multiplex PCR; TCRdb keeps only in-frame clonotypes and omits some of them. Of 180,000 or so clones listed, 80% to 85% are singletons. The V gene is TRBV4-2, the J gene TRBJ2-3; 8 bases fit TRBD1. This sequence was found in an elderly woman with COVID-19, enrolled during active disease. The sequenced sample was peripheral blood. Here the CDR3 DNA reads TGTGCCAGCAGCCAAGATTTCCCTCGGGGCAGGGGGCGGGGAGATACGCAGTATTTT. Translated, it gives CASSQDFPRGRGRGDTQYF.